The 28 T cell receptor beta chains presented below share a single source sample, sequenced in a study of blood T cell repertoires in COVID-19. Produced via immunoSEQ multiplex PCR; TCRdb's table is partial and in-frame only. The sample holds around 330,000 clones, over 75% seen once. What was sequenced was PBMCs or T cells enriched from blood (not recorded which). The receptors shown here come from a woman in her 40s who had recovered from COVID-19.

CDR3 DNA: TGTGCCAGCAGTTACTCCGAAGGGGCGCGAGGTGAAAAACTGTTTTTT. Protein: CASSYSEGARGEKLFF. V is TRBV6-5 and J is TRBJ1-4; weak D call: TRBD1 (5 bases). This CDR3 spans 16 amino acids. Between the trimmed V and J ends, which lost 0 bases and 7 bases, there was a span of 15 bases. CDR1 is MNHEY, CDR2 SVGAGI, per germline.

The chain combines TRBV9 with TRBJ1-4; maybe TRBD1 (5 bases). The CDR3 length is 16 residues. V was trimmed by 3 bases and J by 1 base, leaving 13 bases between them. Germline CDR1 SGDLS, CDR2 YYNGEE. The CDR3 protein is CASSAGHRRTNEKLFF. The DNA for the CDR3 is TGTGCCAGCAGCGCCGGACACCGCCGAACTAATGAAAAACTGTTTTTT.

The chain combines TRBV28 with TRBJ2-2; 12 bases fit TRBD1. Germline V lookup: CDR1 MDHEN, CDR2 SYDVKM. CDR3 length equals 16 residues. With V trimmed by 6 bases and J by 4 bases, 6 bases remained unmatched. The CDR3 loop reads CASRDPGQGATGELFF. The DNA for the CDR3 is TGTGCCAGCAGAGATCCGGGACAGGGGGCCACCGGGGAGCTGTTTTTT.

CDR3: CASSLDRGQADTQYF. CDR3 DNA: TGTGCCAGCAGCTTGGACAGGGGGCAAGCAGATACGCAGTATTTT. The chain is built from TRBV7-2 and TRBJ2-3; 11 bases align to TRBD1. Germline V gives CDR1 SGHTA, CDR2 FQGNSA. The V segment lost 3 bases and the J segment 4 bases; nucleotides outside the gene matches: 3. The CDR3 is made up of 15 amino acids.

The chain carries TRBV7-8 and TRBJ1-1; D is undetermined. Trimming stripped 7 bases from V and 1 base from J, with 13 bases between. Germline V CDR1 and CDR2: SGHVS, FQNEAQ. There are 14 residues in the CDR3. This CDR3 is CASTRAVPNTEAFF. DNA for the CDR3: TGTGCCAGCACCCGGGCGGTTCCGAACACTGAAGCTTTCTTT.

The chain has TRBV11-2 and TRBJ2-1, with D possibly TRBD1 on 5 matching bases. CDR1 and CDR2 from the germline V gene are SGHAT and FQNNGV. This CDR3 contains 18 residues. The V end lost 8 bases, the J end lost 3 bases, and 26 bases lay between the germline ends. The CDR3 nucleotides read TGTGCCAGCTCCTCCCAAACCCAGGGTTGGTCGGGCTACAATGAGCAGTTCTTC. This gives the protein CASSSQTQGWSGYNEQFF.

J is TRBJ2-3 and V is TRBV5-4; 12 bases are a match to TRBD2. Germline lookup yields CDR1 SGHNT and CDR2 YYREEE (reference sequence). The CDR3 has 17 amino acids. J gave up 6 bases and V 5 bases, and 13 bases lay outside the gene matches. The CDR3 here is CASRSTGTSGYYDTQYF. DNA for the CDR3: TGTGCCAGCAGATCAACCGGGACTAGCGGGTATTATGATACGCAGTATTTT.

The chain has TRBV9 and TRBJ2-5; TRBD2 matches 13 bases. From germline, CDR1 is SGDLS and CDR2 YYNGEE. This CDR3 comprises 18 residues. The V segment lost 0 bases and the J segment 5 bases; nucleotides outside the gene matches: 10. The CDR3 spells CASSVVASGLAGVETQYF. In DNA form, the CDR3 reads TGTGCCAGCAGCGTAGTAGCCTCCGGACTAGCGGGAGTCGAGACCCAGTACTTC.

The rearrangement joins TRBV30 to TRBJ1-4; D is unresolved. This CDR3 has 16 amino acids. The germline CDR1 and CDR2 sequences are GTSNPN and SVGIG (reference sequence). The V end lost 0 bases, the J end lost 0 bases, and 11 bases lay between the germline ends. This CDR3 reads CAWSVLSSTTNEKLFF. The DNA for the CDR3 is TGTGCCTGGAGTGTACTTTCTAGTACAACTAATGAAAAACTGTTTTTT.

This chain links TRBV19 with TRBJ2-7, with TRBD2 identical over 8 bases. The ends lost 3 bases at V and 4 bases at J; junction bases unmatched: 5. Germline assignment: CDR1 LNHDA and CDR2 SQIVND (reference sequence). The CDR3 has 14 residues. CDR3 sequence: CASSISGGAYEQYF. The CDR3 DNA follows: TGTGCCAGTAGTATTTCCGGGGGGGCTTACGAGCAGTACTTC.

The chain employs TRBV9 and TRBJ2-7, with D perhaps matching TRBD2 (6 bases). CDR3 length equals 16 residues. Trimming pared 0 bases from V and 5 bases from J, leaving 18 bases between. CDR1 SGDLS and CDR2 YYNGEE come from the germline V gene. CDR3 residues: CASSVVPGGPDDEQYF. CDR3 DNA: TGTGCCAGCAGCGTAGTCCCCGGAGGGCCGGACGACGAGCAGTACTTC.

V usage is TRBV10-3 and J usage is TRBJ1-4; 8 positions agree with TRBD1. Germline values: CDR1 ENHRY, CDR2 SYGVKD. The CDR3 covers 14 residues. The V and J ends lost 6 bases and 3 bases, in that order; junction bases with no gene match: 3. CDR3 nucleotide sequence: TGTGCCATCAGCCAACAGGGGGCTAATGAAAAACTGTTTTTT. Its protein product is CAISQQGANEKLFF.

In DNA, the CDR3 is TGTGCCAGTACCACGACAGGGCTCCAGCCCCAGCATTTT. This gives the protein CASTTTGLQPQHF. The chain couples TRBV19 to TRBJ1-5, with 7 bases fitting TRBD1. Per germline, CDR1 LNHDA and CDR2 SQIVND (reference sequence). The length of the CDR3 is 13 residues. J lost 7 bases, V lost 7 bases, and 7 bases had no gene match.

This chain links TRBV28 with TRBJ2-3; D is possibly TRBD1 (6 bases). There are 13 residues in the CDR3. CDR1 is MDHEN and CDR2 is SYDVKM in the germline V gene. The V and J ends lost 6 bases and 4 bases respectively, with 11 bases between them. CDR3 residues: CASSKQGADTQYF. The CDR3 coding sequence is TGTGCCAGCAGCAAACAGGGTGCAGATACGCAGTATTTT.

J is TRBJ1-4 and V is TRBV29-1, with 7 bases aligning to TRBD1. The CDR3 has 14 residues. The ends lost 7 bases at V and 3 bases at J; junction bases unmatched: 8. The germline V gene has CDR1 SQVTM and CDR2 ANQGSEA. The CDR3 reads CSGGWDSSNEKLFF. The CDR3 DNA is TGCAGCGGAGGGTGGGACAGCTCTAATGAAAAACTGTTTTTT.

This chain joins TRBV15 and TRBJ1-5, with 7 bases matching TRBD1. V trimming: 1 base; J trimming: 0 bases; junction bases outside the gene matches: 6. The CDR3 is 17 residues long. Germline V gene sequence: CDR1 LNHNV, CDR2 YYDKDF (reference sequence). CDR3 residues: CATSRGGGGDSNQPQHF. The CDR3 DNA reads TGTGCCACCAGCAGAGGAGGGGGCGGAGATAGCAATCAGCCCCAGCATTTT.

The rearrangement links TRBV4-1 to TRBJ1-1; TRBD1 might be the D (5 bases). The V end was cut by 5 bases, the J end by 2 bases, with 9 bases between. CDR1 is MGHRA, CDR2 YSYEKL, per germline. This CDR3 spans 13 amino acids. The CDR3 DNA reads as TGCGCCAGCAGCTCACAGGCCAACACTGAAGCTTTCTTT. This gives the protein CASSSQANTEAFF.

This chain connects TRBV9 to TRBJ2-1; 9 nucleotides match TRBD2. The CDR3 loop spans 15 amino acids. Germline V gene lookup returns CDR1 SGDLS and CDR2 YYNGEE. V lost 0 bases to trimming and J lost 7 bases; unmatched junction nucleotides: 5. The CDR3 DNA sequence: TGTGCCAGCAGCGTAGAGTGGCTAGCGGGGAATGAGCAGTTCTTC. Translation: CASSVEWLAGNEQFF.

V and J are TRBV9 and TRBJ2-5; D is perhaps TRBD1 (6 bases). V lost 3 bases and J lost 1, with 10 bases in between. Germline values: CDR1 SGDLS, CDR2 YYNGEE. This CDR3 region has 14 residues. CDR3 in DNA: TGTGCCAGCAGCGGGCTGGACAGCCAAGAGACCCAGTACTTC. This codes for CASSGLDSQETQYF.

The DNA of the CDR3 is TGTGCCAGCAGCTTGGACCCAGCGGGTGTGAAGGCAGATACGCAGTATTTT. Translating it yields CASSLDPAGVKADTQYF. The rearrangement joins TRBV5-4 to TRBJ2-3, with a weak D call TRBD2 (6 bases). Trimming stripped 0 bases from V and 4 bases from J, with 18 bases between. Germline assignment: CDR1 SGHNT and CDR2 YYREEE (reference sequence). The CDR3 consists of 17 residues.

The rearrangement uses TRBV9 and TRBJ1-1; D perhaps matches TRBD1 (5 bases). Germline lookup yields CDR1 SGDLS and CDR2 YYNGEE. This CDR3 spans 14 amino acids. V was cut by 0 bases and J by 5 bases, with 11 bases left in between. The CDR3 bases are TGTGCCAGCAGCGTAGTCGGGGGAGGGACTGAAGCTTTCTTT. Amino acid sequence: CASSVVGGGTEAFF.

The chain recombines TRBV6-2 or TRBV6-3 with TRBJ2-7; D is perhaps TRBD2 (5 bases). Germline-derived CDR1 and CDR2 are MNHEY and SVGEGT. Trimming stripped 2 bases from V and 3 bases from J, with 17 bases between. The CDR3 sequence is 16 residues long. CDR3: CASSYLIGVGVYEQYF. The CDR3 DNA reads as TGTGCCAGCAGTTACCTTATTGGGGTCGGGGTCTACGAGCAGTACTTC.

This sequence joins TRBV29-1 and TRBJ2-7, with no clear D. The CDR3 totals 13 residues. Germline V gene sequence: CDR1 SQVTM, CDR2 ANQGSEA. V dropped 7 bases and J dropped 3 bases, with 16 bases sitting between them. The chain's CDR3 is CSGILAGNYEQYF. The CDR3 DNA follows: TGCAGCGGGATCCTGGCAGGCAACTACGAGCAGTACTTC.

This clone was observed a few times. CDR3 region: CATSGGLGQTLYEQYF. Written as DNA, the CDR3 is TGTGCCACATCTGGGGGACTCGGACAAACCCTCTACGAGCAGTACTTC. The chain joins TRBV27 to TRBJ2-7; a possible D gene is TRBD2 (6 bases). Per germline, CDR1 MNHEY and CDR2 SMNVEV (reference sequence). The CDR3 sequence is 16 residues long. V lost 10 bases, J lost 3 bases, and 25 bases lay in between.

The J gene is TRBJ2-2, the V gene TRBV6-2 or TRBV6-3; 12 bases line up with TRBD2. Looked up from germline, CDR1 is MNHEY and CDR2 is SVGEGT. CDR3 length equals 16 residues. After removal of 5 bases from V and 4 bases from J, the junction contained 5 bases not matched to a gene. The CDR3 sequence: CASSDPSGGGTGELFF. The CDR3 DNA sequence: TGTGCCAGCAGTGACCCTAGCGGGGGGGGCACCGGGGAGCTGTTTTTT.

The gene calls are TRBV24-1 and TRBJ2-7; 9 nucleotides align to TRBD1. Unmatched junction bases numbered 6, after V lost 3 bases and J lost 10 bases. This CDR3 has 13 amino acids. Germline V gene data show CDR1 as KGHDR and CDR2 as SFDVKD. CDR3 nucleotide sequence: TGTGCCACCAGTGATCTGGACAGGGGTGATCAGTACTTC. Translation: CATSDLDRGDQYF.

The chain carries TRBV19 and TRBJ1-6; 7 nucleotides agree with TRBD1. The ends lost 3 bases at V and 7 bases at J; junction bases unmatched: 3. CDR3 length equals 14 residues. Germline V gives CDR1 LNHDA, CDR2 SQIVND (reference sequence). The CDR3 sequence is CASSIQGGNSPLHF. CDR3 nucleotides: TGTGCCAGTAGTATTCAGGGGGGCAATTCACCCCTCCACTTT.

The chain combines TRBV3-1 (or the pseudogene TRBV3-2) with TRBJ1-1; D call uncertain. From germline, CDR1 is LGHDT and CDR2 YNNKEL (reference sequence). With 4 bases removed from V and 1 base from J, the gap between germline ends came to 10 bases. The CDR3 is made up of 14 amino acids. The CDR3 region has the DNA TGTGCCAGCAGCCCCCGGGAGCCGAACACTGAAGCTTTCTTT. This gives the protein CASSPREPNTEAFF.